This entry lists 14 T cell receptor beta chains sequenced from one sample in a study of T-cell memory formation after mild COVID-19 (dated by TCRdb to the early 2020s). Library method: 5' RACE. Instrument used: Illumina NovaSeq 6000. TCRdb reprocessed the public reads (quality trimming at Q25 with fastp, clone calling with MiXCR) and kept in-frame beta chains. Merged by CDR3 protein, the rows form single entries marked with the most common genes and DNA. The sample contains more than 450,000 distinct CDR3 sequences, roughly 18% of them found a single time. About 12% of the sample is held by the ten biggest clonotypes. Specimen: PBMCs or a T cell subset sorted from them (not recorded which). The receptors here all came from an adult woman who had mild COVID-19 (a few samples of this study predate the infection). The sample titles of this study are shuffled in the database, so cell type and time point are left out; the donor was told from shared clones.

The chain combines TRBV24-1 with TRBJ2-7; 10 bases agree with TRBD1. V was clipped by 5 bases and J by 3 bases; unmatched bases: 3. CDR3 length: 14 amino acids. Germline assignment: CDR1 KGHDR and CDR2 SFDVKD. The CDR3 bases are TGTGCCACCAGTGCCGGACAGGGGGACTACGAGCAGTACTTC. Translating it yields CATSAGQGDYEQYF.

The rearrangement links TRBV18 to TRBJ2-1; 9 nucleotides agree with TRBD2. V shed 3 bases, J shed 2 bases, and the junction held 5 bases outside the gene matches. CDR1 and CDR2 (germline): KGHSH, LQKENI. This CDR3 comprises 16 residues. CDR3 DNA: TGTGCCAGCTCACCCCCGGGACTAGCAGCCTACAATGAGCAGTTCTTC. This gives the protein CASSPPGLAAYNEQFF.

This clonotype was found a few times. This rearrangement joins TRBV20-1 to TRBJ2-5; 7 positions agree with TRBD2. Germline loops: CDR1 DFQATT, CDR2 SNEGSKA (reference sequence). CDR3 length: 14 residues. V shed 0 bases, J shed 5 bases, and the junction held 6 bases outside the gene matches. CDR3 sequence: CSARDQRGAETQYF. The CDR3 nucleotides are TGCAGTGCTAGAGACCAGCGGGGCGCCGAGACCCAGTACTTC.

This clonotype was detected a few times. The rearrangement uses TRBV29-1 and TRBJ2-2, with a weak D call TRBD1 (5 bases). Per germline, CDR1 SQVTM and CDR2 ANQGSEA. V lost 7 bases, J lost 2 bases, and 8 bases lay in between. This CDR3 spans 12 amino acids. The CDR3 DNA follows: TGCAGCGCTACAGGAAACACCGGGGAGCTGTTTTTT. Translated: CSATGNTGELFF.

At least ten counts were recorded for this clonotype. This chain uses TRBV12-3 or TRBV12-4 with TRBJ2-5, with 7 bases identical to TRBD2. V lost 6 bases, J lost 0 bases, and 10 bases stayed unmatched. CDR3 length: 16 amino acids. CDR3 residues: CASRPGLAEYQETQYF. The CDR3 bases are TGTGCCAGCAGACCTGGGCTAGCGGAGTACCAAGAGACCCAGTACTTC.

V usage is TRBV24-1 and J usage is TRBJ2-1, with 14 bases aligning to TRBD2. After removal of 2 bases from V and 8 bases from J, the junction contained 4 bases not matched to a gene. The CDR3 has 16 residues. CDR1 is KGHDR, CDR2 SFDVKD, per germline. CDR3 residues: CATSDSGLAGVHEQFF. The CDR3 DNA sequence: TGTGCCACCAGTGATTCGGGACTAGCGGGAGTGCATGAGCAGTTCTTC.

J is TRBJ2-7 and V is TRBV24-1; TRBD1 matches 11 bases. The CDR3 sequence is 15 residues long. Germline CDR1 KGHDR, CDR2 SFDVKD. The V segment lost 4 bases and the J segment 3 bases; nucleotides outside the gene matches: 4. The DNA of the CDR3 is TGTGCCACCAGTGAAGGTGGGACAGGGGGCTACGAGCAGTACTTC. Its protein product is CATSEGGTGGYEQYF.

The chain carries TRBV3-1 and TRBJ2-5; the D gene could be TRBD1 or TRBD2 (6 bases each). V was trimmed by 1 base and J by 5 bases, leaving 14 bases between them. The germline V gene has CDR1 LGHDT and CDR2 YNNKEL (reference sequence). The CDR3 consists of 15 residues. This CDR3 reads CASSQAGATGETQYF. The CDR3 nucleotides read TGTGCCAGCAGCCAAGCGGGGGCGACGGGGGAGACCCAGTACTTC.

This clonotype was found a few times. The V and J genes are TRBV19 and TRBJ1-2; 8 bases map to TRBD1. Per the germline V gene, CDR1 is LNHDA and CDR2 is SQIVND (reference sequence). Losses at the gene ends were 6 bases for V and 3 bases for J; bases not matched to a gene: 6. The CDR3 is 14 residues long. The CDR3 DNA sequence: TGTGCCAGTAGCCGCGGACAGGGCCACTATGGCTACACCTTC. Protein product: CASSRGQGHYGYTF.

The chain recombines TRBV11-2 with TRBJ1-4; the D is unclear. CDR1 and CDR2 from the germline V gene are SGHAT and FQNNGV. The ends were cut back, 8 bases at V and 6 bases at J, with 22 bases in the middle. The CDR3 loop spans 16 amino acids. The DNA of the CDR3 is TGTGCCAGCTCTCGAGGGCGCTGGGTGGAAGATGAAAAACTGTTTTTT. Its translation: CASSRGRWVEDEKLFF.

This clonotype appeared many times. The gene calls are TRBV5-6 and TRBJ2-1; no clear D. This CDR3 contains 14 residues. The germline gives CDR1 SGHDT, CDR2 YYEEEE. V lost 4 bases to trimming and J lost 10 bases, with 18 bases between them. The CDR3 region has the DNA TGTGCCAGCAGCCCCGGGTTATTGGTCAAAGAGCAGTTCTTC. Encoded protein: CASSPGLLVKEQFF.

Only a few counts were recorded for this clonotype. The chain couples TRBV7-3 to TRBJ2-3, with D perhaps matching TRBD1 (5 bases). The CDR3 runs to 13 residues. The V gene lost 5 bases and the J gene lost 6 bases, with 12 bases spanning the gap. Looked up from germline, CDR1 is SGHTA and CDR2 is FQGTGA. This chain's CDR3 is CASSQKAGDTQYF. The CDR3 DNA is TGTGCCAGCAGCCAAAAAGCAGGGGATACGCAGTATTTT.

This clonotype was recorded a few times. The CDR3 spells CASSYLGTSVEQYF. The CDR3 DNA is TGTGCCAGCAGTTATCTCGGGACTAGTGTCGAGCAGTACTTC. The chain links TRBV6-2 or TRBV6-3 to TRBJ2-7; 8 bases fit TRBD2. J was trimmed by 6 bases and V by 3 bases; bases with no gene match: 7. CDR3 length equals 14 residues. Germline values: CDR1 MNHEY, CDR2 SVGEGT.

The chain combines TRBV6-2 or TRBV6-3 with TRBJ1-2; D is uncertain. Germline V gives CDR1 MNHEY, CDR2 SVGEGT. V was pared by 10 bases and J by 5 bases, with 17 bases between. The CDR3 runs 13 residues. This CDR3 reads CAISEGYGYGYTF. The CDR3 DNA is TGTGCCATTTCCGAGGGCTACGGTTATGGCTACACCTTC.